This TCR beta chain came from a study of blood T cell repertoires in COVID-19. Under the authors' procedure: Amplifying reference gene primers gave estimates of nucleated cell counts. This table comes from immunoSEQ multiplex PCR, and its TCRdb copy is limited to in-frame clones, with some not included. V, J and clone size are taken as reported in that table, and D and trimming were inferred from the DNA itself. The sample lists around 210,000 clones, around 88% occurring once. The CDR3 runs 14 residues. The trim removed 0 bases at V and 11 bases at J, leaving 8 bases unmatched. Germline-derived CDR1 and CDR2 are LGHDT and YNNKEL (reference sequence).

Material for sequencing was peripheral blood. The chain uses TRBV3-1 (or the pseudogene TRBV3-2) and TRBJ1-1, with TRBD1 matching 8 bases. The source of this sequence is a man aged 18 to 29 with active or convalescent COVID-19. The DNA for the CDR3 is TGTGCCAGCAGCCAAGATCATGGCAGGGGGCAGGCTTTCTTT. This translates into CASSQDHGRGQAFF.